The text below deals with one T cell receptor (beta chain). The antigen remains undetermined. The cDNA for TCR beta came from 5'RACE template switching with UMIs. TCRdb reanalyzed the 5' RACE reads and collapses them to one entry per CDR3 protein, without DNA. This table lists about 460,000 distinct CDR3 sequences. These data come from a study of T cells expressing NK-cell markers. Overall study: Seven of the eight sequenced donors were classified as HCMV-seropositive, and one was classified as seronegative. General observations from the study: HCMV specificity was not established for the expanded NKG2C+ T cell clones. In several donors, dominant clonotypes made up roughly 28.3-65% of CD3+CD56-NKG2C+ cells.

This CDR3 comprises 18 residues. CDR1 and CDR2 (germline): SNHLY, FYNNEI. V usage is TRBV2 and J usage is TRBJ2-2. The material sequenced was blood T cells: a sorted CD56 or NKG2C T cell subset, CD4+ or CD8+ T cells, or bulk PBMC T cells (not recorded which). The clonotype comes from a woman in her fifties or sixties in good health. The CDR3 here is CASSGTPKITANTGELFF.